The clone carrying this T cell receptor (beta chain) appeared a few times. TCRdb re-analysed the 5' RACE reads in MiXCR, keeping a single row per CDR3 protein. The repertoire holds 95,000 to 120,000 distinct CDR3 sequences, with around 20% as singletons. The source of the sample is a study of human T cells and chemical hapten exposure. The total RNA was obtained from whole blood that was not fractionated. V lost 7 bases and J lost 5, with 12 bases in between. The CDR3 totals 13 residues. Germline V gene sequence: CDR1 SNHLY, CDR2 FYNNEI. This rearrangement joins TRBV2 to TRBJ1-5; D is possibly TRBD1 (6 bases). This clonotype originated in a human donor in good health. The CDR3 DNA is TGTGCCAGCAAGGCGGACAGCGATCAGCCCCAGCATTTT. Translation gives CASKADSDQPQHF.